These 14 T cell receptor beta chains came from one sample sequenced in a study of T cells in Graves' hyperthyroidism and ophthalmopathy. RNA transcripts gave rise to amplified TCR beta CDR3 regions. HTBI primers drove first-round RT-PCR of the TCR CDR3. One entry per CDR3 protein, called by TCRdb with MiXCR from the multiplex PCR reads. This sample has fewer than 550,000 distinct CDR3 sequences, with more than 15% found just once. The sample taken for sequencing was blood. The receptors derive from a woman younger than 35 with Graves' hyperthyroidism.

This clonotype occurred many times. V gene TRBV6-2 or TRBV6-3 combines with J gene TRBJ1-1, with D perhaps matching TRBD1 (5 bases). Trimming took 6 bases from V and 0 from J, leaving 8 bases between them. This CDR3 has 13 amino acids. Germline CDR1 is MNHEY and CDR2 is SVGEGT. The CDR3 DNA reads TGTGCCAGCAGGTCGACAGTGAACACTGAAGCTTTCTTT. Translating it yields CASRSTVNTEAFF.

This clonotype was seen a handful of times. V usage is TRBV10-1 and J usage is TRBJ2-5; maybe TRBD2 (5 bases). Trimming took 0 bases from V and 0 from J, leaving 8 bases between them. The CDR3 runs to 15 residues. Germline CDR1 is WNHNN and CDR2 is SYGVQD (reference sequence). The CDR3 here is CASSESSGYQETQYF. The CDR3 bases are TGCGCCAGCAGTGAGTCATCGGGGTACCAAGAGACCCAGTACTTC.

This clonotype came up a few times. The V and J genes are TRBV19 and TRBJ1-5; TRBD1 matches at 12 bases. The germline CDR1 and CDR2 sequences are LNHDA and SQIVND (reference sequence). V trimming: 4 bases; J trimming: 5 bases; junction bases outside the gene matches: 9. The CDR3 runs 17 residues. CDR3 sequence: CASSTGTGGYPHQPQHF. In nucleotides, the CDR3 is TGTGCCAGTAGTACCGGGACAGGGGGCTATCCCCATCAGCCCCAGCATTTT.

This rearrangement joins TRBV20-1 to TRBJ1-5, with D hard to call. Trimming removed 0 bases at V and 2 bases at J, with 5 bases between. Germline V gene sequence: CDR1 DFQATT, CDR2 SNEGSKA (reference sequence). CDR3 size: 13 residues. The CDR3 is CSAREGGNQPQHF. CDR3 bases: TGCAGTGCTAGAGAAGGAGGCAATCAGCCCCAGCATTTT.

Only a few counts were recorded for this clonotype. The V and J genes are TRBV20-1 and TRBJ2-1; D may be TRBD1 (5 bases). The V gene lost 2 bases and the J gene lost 15 bases, with 14 bases spanning the gap. Looked up from germline, CDR1 is DFQATT and CDR2 is SNEGSKA (reference sequence). The CDR3 covers 11 residues. In DNA form, the CDR3 reads TGCAGTGCTAGATTGACCAGGGCCGCGTTCTTC. This encodes CSARLTRAAFF.

The J gene is TRBJ1-5, the V gene TRBV20-1, with 11 bases identical to TRBD1. Germline values: CDR1 DFQATT, CDR2 SNEGSKA (reference sequence). The CDR3 has 14 amino acids. J gave up 5 bases and V 4 bases, and 4 bases lay outside the gene matches. For the CDR3, the DNA is TGCAGTGCTATGGGACAGGGGGTCTATCAGCCCCAGCATTTT. Translated: CSAMGQGVYQPQHF.

With regard to this clonotype: A clone one base away is much larger, so this may be a read error. V usage is TRBV7-2 and J usage is TRBJ2-7, with 9 bases aligning to TRBD1. Germline CDR1 reads SGHTA; CDR2 reads FQGNSA. With V trimmed by 6 bases and J by 4 bases, 13 bases remained unmatched. The CDR3 contains 16 residues. Written as DNA, the CDR3 is TGTGCCAGCAGATTACACCTACAGGGGGCGCTATACGAGCAGTACTTC. It encodes CASRLHLQGALYEQYF. Using reference TRBV7-2 and TRBJ2-7 for the parts outside the CDR3, the full variable domain is GAGVSQSPSNKVTEKGKDVELRCDPISGHTALYWYRQSLGQGLEFLIYFQGNSAPDKSGLPSDRFSAERTGGSVSTLTIQRTQQEDSAVYLCASRLHLQGALYEQYFGPGTRLTVT.

This clonotype showed up many times. The chain recombines TRBV16 with TRBJ2-3; 8 bases line up with TRBD2. The CDR3 length is 17 residues. CDR1 is KGHSY, CDR2 FQNENV, per germline. The V segment lost 4 bases and the J segment 5 bases; nucleotides outside the gene matches: 14. CDR3 amino acids: CASSLRGLAGIEDTQYF. CDR3 nucleotides: TGTGCCAGCAGCCTCAGAGGGCTAGCGGGCATTGAAGATACGCAGTATTTT. Using reference TRBV16 and TRBJ2-3 for the parts outside the CDR3, the full variable domain is GEEVAQTPKHLVRGEGQKAKLYCAPIKGHSYVFWYQQVLKNEFKFLISFQNENVFDETGMPKERFSAKCLPNSPCSLEIQATKLEDSAVYFCASSLRGLAGIEDTQYFGPGTRLTVL.

The J gene is TRBJ2-7, the V gene TRBV5-1; tentatively, D is TRBD1 (5 bases). Trimming took 5 bases from V and 6 from J, leaving 15 bases between them. The CDR3 is 13 residues long. The germline V gene has CDR1 SGHRS and CDR2 YFSETQ. In DNA, the CDR3 is TGCGCCAGCAGGTTGACGACAGACAGCGAGCAGTACTTC. It yields the protein CASRLTTDSEQYF.

Many counts were recorded for this clonotype. The chain combines TRBV20-1 with TRBJ1-5; D might be TRBD1 (5 bases). Per the germline V gene, CDR1 is DFQATT and CDR2 is SNEGSKA (reference sequence). The CDR3 is 13 amino acids. Between the trimmed V and J ends, which lost 7 bases and 0 bases, there was a span of 10 bases. The CDR3 DNA reads as TGCAGTGTGACAGCAAATAGCAATCAGCCCCAGCATTTT. It codes for CSVTANSNQPQHF.

There are many counts of this clonotype. The chain recombines TRBV12-3 or TRBV12-4 with TRBJ1-5, with D hard to call. The CDR3 is 12 amino acids. V shed 3 bases and J shed 6 bases, with 6 bases lying between them. CDR3 in amino acids: CASSFVGQPQHF. DNA for the CDR3: TGTGCCAGCAGTTTTGTCGGTCAGCCCCAGCATTTT.

The chain has TRBV9 and TRBJ2-6; possibly TRBD2 for D (6 bases). The CDR3 extends over 15 amino acids. Trimming cost V 2 bases and J 0 bases, with 6 bases left between them. CDR1 and CDR2 from the germline V gene are SGDLS and YYNGEE. CDR3 DNA sequence: TGTGCCAGCAGCGTGGAGGGCTCTGGGGCCAACGTCCTGACTTTC. This gives the protein CASSVEGSGANVLTF.

For this clonotype: A clone one base away is much larger, so this may be a read error. J is TRBJ1-6 and V is TRBV6-4, with a weak D call TRBD1 (5 bases). The V end lost 5 bases, the J end lost 7 bases, and 15 bases lay between the germline ends. The CDR3 is made up of 15 amino acids. Germline CDR1 MRHNA, CDR2 SNTAGT. The CDR3 sequence: CASSSGGTGNSPLHF. As DNA, the CDR3 is TGTGCCAGCAGTTCGGGGGGGACGGGAAATTCACCCCTCCACTTT.

This clonotype was observed a few times. This clone may be a read error of a much larger clone one base away. V usage is TRBV7-8 and J usage is TRBJ2-3; 8 bases map to TRBD2. CDR1 is SGHVS and CDR2 is FQNEAQ in the germline V gene. The CDR3 runs 11 residues. The CDR3 coding sequence is TGTGTCAGCAGCGGGAGCGATACGCAGTATTTT. It codes for CVSSGSDTQYF.